This TCR beta chain is from a study of blood T cell repertoires in COVID-19 (dated by TCRdb to the early 2020s). Describing the broader study: Samples from collaborators originated in the United States, Italy and Spain and spanned both the acute and convalescent phases of COVID-19. The prospective study material was composed of cDNA or gDNA derived from T cells, B-cell-depleted T cells, or PBMCs. The dataset comprised deeply sampled blood TCRbeta repertoires from subjects exposed to, actively infected with, or recovered from COVID-19. The repertoires were released in a freely available public database meant as a resource for research on the immune response to SARS-CoV-2. The samples were drawn from the first 160 participants of the ongoing ImmuneRACE study and from over 950 subjects provided by 6 global collaborators. Sample metadata almost always included a de-identified subject ID, COVID-19 status, age in years and sex. Where available, HLA class I and class II types were taken from metadata supplied by the sample provider and were not determined by assay-based typing. On the study overall, not on this receptor specifically: The amount of clinical and demographic metadata varied by source and participant and was provided uncurated.

In the prospective study, participants were about 18 to 90 years old, resided in about two dozen geographic areas of the United States, and were enrolled through a virtual design. In the prospective study, participants were assigned to cohorts based on the clinical history participants reported in a screening survey and a study questionnaire. A participant counted as exposed if, within 2 weeks of entering the study, that participant had been in contact with someone who had a PCR-confirmed or clinician-diagnosed COVID-19 case. In the prospective study, mobile phlebotomists collected whole blood, serum and a nasopharyngeal or oropharyngeal swab from each participant. Participants in the prospective study had the option to provide additional blood draws and questionnaires over a roughly 2-month period. Before DNA extraction, prospective study blood samples were shipped either frozen or at room temperature.

The immunoSEQ Assay, a bias-controlled multiplex PCR, was used to amplify TCRbeta CDR3 regions from genomic DNA. Per the source publication's procedure: The number of nucleated cells in each sample was estimated from the amplification of reference gene primers within the assay. Sequence reads were collapsed and filtered to measure the absolute abundance of every unique TCRbeta CDR3 rearrangement. For each sample, productive Simpson clonality was calculated as the square root of Simpson's diversity index across productive rearrangements. In TCRdb, the immuneACCESS table is reduced to in-frame sequences with V and J assigned. These tables do not hold every clone; where another copy was compared, an unresolved V gene accounts for under half, and the others remain unexplained. From that table come the V and J calls and clone size; the DNA was used to work out D and trimming. The sample data list 200,000 to 300,000 clones, and approximately 83% of these were observed just once. Around 3.3% of the sample is held by the ten biggest clonotypes.

V is reduced by 4 bases and J by 7 bases, leaving a spacing of 16 bases between them. The germline V gene specifies SGHTA as CDR1 and FQGNSA as CDR2. From its cysteine to its phenylalanine, the CDR3 spans 14 amino acids. The read is trimmed to its CDR3 DNA, 42 bases read in frame from base 1. This clone was counted only a few times. It lacks a known antigen. No base quality values were provided; no much bigger clone lies one nucleotide off. This chain joins TRBV7-2 to TRBJ1-1; possibly the D gene is TRBD1, per 5 matching bases. Sequencing was done on a sample of PBMCs or T cells enriched from blood (not recorded which). This clonotype originated in a woman between 40 and 55 years old who had been exposed to COVID-19. For the CDR3, the sequence is CASSSGSGYSEAFF. The DNA sequence is TGTGCCAGCAGCTCAGGATCAGGGTACAGTGAAGCTTTCTTT.